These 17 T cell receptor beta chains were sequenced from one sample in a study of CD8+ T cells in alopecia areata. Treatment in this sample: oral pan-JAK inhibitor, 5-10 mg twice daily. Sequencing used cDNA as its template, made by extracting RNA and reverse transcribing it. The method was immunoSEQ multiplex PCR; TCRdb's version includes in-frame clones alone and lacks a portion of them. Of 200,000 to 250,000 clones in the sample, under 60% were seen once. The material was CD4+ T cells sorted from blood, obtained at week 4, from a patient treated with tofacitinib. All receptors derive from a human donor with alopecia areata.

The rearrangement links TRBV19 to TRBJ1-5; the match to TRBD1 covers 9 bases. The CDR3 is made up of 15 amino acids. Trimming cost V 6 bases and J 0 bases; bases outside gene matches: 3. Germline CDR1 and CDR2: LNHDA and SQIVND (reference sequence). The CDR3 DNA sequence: TGTGCCAGTAGCCCGGACAGGGGTAGCAATCAGCCCCAGCATTTT. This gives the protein CASSPDRGSNQPQHF.

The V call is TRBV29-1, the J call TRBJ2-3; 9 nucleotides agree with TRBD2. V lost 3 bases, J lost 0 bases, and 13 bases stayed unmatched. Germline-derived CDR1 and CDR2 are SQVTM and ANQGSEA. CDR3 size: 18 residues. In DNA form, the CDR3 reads TGCAGCGTTGATTCAAGGTCAGCGGGGGGACCTAGCACAGATACGCAGTATTTT. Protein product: CSVDSRSAGGPSTDTQYF.

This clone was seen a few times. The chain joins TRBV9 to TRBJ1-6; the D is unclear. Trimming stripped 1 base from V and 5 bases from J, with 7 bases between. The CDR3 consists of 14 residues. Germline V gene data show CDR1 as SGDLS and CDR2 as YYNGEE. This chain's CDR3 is CASSVLGDNSPLHF. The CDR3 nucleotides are TGTGCCAGCAGCGTACTAGGAGATAATTCACCCCTCCACTTT.

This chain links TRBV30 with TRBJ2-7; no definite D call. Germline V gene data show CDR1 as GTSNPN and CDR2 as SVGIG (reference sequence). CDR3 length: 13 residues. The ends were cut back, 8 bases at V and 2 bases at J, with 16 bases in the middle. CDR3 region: CAPDLNGAYEQYF. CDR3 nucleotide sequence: TGTGCCCCAGACTTGAACGGAGCCTACGAGCAGTACTTC. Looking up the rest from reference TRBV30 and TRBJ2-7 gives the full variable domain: SQTIHQWPATLVQPVGSPLSLECTVEGTSNPNLYWYRQAAGRGLQLLFYSVGIGQISSEVPQNLSASRPQDRQFILSSKKLLLSDSGFYLCAPDLNGAYEQYFGPGTRLTVT.

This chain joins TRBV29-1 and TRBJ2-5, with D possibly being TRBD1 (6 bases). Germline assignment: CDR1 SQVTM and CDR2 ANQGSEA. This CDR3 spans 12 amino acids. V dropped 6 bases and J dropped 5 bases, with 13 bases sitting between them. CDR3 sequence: CSVGQSGETQYF. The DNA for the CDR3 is TGCAGCGTCGGACAGTCAGGGGAGACCCAGTACTTC.

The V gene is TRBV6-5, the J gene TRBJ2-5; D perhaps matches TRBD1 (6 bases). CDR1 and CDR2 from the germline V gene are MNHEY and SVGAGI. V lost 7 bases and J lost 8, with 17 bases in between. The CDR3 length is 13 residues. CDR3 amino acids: CASTPWQGHTQYF. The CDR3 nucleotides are TGTGCCAGCACCCCGTGGCAGGGACACACCCAGTACTTC.

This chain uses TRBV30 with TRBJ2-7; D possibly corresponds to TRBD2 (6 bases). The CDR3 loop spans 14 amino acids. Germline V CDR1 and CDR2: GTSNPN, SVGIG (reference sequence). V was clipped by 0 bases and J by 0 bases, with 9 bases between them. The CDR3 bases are TGTGCCTGGAGTGTCGGGGGAGTCTCCTACGAGCAGTACTTC. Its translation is CAWSVGGVSYEQYF.

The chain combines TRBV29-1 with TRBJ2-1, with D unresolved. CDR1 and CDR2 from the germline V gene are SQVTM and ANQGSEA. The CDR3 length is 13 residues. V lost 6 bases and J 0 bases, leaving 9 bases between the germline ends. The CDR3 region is CSVSRSSYNEQFF. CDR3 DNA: TGCAGCGTGTCAAGGAGCTCCTACAATGAGCAGTTCTTC.

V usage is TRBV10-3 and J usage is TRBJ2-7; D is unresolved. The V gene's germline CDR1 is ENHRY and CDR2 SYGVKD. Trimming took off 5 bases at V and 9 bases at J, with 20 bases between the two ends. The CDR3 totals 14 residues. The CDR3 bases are TGTGCCATCAGTCCCCCTGGCGCGGATAGTAGGCAGTACTTC. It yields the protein CAISPPGADSRQYF.

The CDR3 region has the DNA TGTGCCAGCTCCCCCAGGGACAGGGTTCAAGAAAATGAGCAGTTCTTC. It specifies CASSPRDRVQENEQFF. V is TRBV18 and J is TRBJ2-1; 9 nucleotides match TRBD1. This CDR3 comprises 16 residues. The germline gives CDR1 KGHSH, CDR2 LQKENI. V was pared by 6 bases and J by 7 bases, with 13 bases of the junction left unmatched.

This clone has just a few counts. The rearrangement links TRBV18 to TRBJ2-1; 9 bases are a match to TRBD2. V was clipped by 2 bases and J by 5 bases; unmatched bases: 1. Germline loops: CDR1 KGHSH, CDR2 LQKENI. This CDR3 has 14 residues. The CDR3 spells CASSPGLAHNEQFF. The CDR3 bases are TGTGCCAGCTCACCAGGACTAGCGCACAATGAGCAGTTCTTC.

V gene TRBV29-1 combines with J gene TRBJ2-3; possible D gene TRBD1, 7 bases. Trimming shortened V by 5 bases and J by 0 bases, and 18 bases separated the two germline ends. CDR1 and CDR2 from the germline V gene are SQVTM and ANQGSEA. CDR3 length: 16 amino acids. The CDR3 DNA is TGCAGCGTTTCAGGGGGGCGGACAGGAAGCACAGATACGCAGTATTTT. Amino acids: CSVSGGRTGSTDTQYF.

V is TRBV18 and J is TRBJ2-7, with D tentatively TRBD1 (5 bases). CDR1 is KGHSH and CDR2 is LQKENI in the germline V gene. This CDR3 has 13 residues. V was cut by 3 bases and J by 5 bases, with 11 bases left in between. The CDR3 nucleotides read TGTGCCAGCTCACCTCAACAGGATCACGAGCAGTACTTC. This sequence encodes CASSPQQDHEQYF. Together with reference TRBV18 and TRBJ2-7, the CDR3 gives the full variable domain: NAGVMQNPRHLVRRRGQEARLRCSPMKGHSHVYWYRQLPEEGLKFMVYLQKENIIDESGMPKERFSAEFPKEGPSILRIQQVVRGDSAAYFCASSPQQDHEQYFGPGTRLTVT.

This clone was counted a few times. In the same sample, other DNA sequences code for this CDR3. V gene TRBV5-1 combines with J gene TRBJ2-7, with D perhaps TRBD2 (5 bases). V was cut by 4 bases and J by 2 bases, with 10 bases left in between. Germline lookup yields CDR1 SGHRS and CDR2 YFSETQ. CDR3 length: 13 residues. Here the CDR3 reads CASSASGTYEQYF. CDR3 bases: TGCGCCAGCAGCGCATCGGGAACCTACGAGCAGTACTTC.

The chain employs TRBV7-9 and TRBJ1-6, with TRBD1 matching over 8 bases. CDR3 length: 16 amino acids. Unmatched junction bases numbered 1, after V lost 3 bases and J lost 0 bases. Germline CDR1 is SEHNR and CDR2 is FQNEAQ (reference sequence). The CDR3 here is CASSLGQVSYNSPLHF. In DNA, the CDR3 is TGTGCCAGCAGCTTGGGACAGGTCTCCTATAATTCACCCCTCCACTTT.

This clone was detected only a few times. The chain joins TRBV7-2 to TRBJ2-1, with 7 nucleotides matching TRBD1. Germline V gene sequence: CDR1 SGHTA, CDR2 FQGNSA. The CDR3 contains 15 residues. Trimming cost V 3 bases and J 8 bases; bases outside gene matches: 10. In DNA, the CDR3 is TGTGCCAGCAGCTTTTATGGACAGGATATAGATGAGCAGTTCTTC. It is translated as CASSFYGQDIDEQFF. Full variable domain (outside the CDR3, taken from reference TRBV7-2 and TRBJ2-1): GAGVSQSPSNKVTEKGKDVELRCDPISGHTALYWYRQSLGQGLEFLIYFQGNSAPDKSGLPSDRFSAERTGGSVSTLTIQRTQQEDSAVYLCASSFYGQDIDEQFFGPGTRLTVL.

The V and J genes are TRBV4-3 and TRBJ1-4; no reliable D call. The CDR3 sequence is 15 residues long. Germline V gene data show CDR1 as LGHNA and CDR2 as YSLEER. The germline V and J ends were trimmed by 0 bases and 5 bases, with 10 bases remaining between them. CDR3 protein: CASSQDRIPNEKLFF. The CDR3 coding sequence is TGCGCCAGCAGCCAAGATCGTATACCAAATGAAAAACTGTTTTTT.